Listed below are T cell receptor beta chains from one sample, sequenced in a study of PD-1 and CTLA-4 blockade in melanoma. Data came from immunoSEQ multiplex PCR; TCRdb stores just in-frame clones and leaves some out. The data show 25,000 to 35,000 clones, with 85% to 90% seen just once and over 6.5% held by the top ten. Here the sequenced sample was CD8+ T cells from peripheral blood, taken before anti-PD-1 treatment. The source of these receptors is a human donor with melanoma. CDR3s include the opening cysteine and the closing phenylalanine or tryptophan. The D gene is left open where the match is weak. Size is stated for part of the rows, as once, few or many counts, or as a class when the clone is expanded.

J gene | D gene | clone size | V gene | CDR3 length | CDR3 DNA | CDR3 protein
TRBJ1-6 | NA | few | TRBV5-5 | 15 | TGTGCCAGCACCTATTTGAGCAGTTCGGGTTCACCCCTCCACTTT | CASTYLSSSGSPLHF
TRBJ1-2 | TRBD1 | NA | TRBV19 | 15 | TGTGCCAGTAGTTTCAACCGGGACAGTATCTATGGCTACACCTTC | CASSFNRDSIYGYTF
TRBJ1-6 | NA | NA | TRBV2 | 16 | TGTGCCAGCAGCAGGGGCCCAGCTGGTTATAATTCACCCCTCCACTTT | CASSRGPAGYNSPLHF
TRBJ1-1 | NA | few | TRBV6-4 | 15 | TGTGCCAGCAGTGAAGATGGGGAGTTGAACACTGAAGCTTTCTTT | CASSEDGELNTEAFF
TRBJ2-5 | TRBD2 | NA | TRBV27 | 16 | TGTGCCAGCAGCTTACTCCCGGGACTAGGAGCGGCGACCCAGTACTTC | CASSLLPGLGAATQYF
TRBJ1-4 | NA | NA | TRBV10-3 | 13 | TGTGCCATCAGTGAGATAAGAAATGAAAAACTGTTTTTT | CAISEIRNEKLFF
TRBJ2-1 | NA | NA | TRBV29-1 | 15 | TGCAGCGTCGAAGGCGTGAGGTCGGGCCTCAATGAGCAGTTCTTC | CSVEGVRSGLNEQFF
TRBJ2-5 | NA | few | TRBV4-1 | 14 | TGCGCCAGCAGCCCCGGAGGTGATGTGGAGACCCAGTACTTC | CASSPGGDVETQYF
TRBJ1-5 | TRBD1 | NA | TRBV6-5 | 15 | TGTGCCAGCAGCCGCAAGGGACAGGGTATTCAGCCCCAGCATTTT | CASSRKGQGIQPQHF
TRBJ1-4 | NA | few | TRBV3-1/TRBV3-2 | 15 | TGTGCCAGCAGCCAGGGCGAAGGGGGATTTGAAAAACTGTTTTTT | CASSQGEGGFEKLFF
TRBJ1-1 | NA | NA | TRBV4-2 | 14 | TGTGCCAGCAGCCAACCAGCCCTGAACACTGAAGCTTTCTTT | CASSQPALNTEAFF
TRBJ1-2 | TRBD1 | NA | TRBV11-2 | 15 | TGTGCCAGCAGCTTAGACCAACAGGGGATCTATGGCTACACCTTC | CASSLDQQGIYGYTF
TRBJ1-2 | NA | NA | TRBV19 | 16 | TGTGCCAGCTATGGGGAGGATGGACAAGATAACTATGGCTACACCTTC | CASYGEDGQDNYGYTF
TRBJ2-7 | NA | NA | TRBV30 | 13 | TGTGCCTGGAGGCGTGAGCACTCCTACGAGCAGTACTTC | CAWRREHSYEQYF
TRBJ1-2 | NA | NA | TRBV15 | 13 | TGTGCCACCAGCAGTGGGCAGGTCTATGGCTACACCTTC | CATSSGQVYGYTF
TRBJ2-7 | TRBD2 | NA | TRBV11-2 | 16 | TGTGCCAGCAGCTCCCGGAGTGTCAGCGGGAGGATCGAGCAGTACTTC | CASSSRSVSGRIEQYF
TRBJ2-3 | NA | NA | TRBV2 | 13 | TGTGCCATCGCAACGCCGAGCACAGATACGCAGTATTTT | CAIATPSTDTQYF
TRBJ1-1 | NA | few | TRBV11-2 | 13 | TGTGCCAGCACCCCGATACGAGGGGACAAAGCTTTCTTT | CASTPIRGDKAFF
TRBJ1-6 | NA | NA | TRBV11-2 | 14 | TGTGCCAGCAGCTTATACACGGGTAATTCACCCCTCCACTTT | CASSLYTGNSPLHF
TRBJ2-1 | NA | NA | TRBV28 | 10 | TGTGCCAGCAGGGGTTATGAGCAGTTCTTC | CASRGYEQFF
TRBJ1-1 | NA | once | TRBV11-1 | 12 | TGTGCCAGCAGCTTGAGGGACACTGAAGCTTTCTTT | CASSLRDTEAFF
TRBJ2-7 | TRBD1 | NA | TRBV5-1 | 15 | TGCGCCAGCAGCTCGGGACAGGGAATTCCCTACGAGCAGTACTTC | CASSSGQGIPYEQYF
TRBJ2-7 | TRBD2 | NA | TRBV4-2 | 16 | TGTGCCAGCAGCCAAGAATGGCGGGGGGGCTCCTACGAGCAGTACTTC | CASSQEWRGGSYEQYF
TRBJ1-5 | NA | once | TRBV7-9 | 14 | TGTGCCAGCAGCTTGGGCCCCGGCAATCAGCCCCAGCATTTT | CASSLGPGNQPQHF
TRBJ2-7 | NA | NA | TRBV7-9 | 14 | TGTGCCAGCAGCTCCCGGGACTTCTCCTACGAGCAGTACTTC | CASSSRDFSYEQYF
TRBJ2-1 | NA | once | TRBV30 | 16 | TGTGCCTGGAGTGTGGAAGGTCTGGGGTTCTACAATGAGCAGTTCTTC | CAWSVEGLGFYNEQFF
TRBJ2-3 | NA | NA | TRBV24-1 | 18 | TGTGCCACCAGTGATCTCAAAACTTCAGGGGCTAGCACAGATACGCAGTATTTT | CATSDLKTSGASTDTQYF
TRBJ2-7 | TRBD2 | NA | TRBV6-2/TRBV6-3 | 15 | TGTGCCAGCAGTCAGACTAGCGGGTCTTCTTACGAGCAGTACTTC | CASSQTSGSSYEQYF
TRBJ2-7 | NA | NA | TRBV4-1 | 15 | TGCGCCAGCAGCCAAGAGCAGAGAAGCTCCTACGAGCAGTACTTC | CASSQEQRSSYEQYF
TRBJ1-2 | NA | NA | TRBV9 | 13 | TGTGCCAGCAGCGATGCCCGAGGGAGTAGGGGCACCTTC | CASSDARGSRGTF
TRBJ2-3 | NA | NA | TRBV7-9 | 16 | TGTGCCAGCAGTCCTAGTGGGCTAGTTCTGGCAGATACGCAGTATTTT | CASSPSGLVLADTQYF
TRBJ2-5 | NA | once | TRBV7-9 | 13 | TGTGCCAGCAGCGTCAGGTCCCAAGAGACCCAGTACTTC | CASSVRSQETQYF
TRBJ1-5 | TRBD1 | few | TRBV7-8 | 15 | TGTGCCAGCAGCTTCGGGACAGGGCGGAATCAGCCCCAGCATTTT | CASSFGTGRNQPQHF
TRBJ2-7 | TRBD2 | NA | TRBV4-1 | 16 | TGCGCCAGCAGCCATAATAGCGGGAGGGCGATCTACGAGCAGTACTTC | CASSHNSGRAIYEQYF
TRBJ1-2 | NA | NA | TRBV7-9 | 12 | TGTGCCGGTTTCCCTCTGGGCTATGGCTACACCTTC | CAGFPLGYGYTF
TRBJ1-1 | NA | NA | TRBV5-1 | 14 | TGCGCCAGCAGCTTTGAATCAATGAACACTGAAGCTTTCTTT | CASSFESMNTEAFF
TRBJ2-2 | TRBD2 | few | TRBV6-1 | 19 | TGTGCCAGCAGTGAAGATCTAGCGGGGGTCCGATGGAACACCGGGGAGCTGTTTTTT | CASSEDLAGVRWNTGELFF